The 13 T cell receptor beta chains listed next were all sequenced from one sample in a study of post-analysis software for immune sequencing data. Study observations and caveats: Controls had lower frequencies than patients of five TRBV segments, which included TRBV5-6, TRBV5-1 and TRBV20-1.

These receptors' antigens are unknown. Unique molecular identifiers tagged the TCR beta cDNA libraries. TCRdb processed the PCR reads anew with MiXCR; each CDR3 protein has one entry. The sample records 750,000 to 950,000 distinct CDR3 sequences, under 60% being singletons. The material sequenced was blood. Receptor source: a girl aged 5-17 years with multiple sclerosis.

The rearrangement links TRBV4-2 to TRBJ1-5; D is ambiguous. Germline V CDR1 and CDR2: LGHNA, YNFKEQ. The CDR3 is made up of 14 amino acids. V lost 1 base, J lost 11 bases, and 15 bases lay in between. The CDR3 nucleotides read TGTGCCAGCAGCCAAGCCAGGAGCGAAGGAGCCCAGCATTTT. Protein: CASSQARSEGAQHF.

With respect to this clonotype: Relative to the germline gene, one junction end is altered; a read error may explain this. The chain employs TRBV12-3 or TRBV12-4 and TRBJ2-3; D might be TRBD1 (6 bases). This CDR3 spans 16 amino acids. The CDR3 is CASPPGTSGKTDAQYF. In DNA form, the CDR3 reads TGTGCCAGCCCCCCCGGGACATCAGGGAAGACAGATGCGCAGTATTTT.

The gene calls are TRBV3-1 and TRBJ1-2; D not resolved. V was pared by 0 bases and J by 5 bases, with 10 bases between. CDR1 is LGHDT and CDR2 is YNNKEL in the germline V gene (reference sequence). This CDR3 is 14 amino acids long. In DNA, the CDR3 is TGTGCCAGCAGCCAAGATAATTGGGTTTATGGCTACACCTTC. This codes for CASSQDNWVYGYTF.

The genes are TRBV4-2 and TRBJ2-3; D is unclear. CDR1 is LGHNA, CDR2 YNFKEQ, per germline. V was trimmed by 0 bases and J by 6 bases, leaving 10 bases between them. The CDR3 is 14 residues long. CDR3 nucleotides: TGTGCCAGCAGCCAAGAGGGTCGATGGGATACGCAGTATTTT. Encoded protein: CASSQEGRWDTQYF.

This rearrangement joins TRBV7-6 to TRBJ2-5; D gene uncertain. Per the germline V gene, CDR1 is SGHVS and CDR2 is FNYEAQ. There are 12 residues in the CDR3. The ends were cut back, 7 bases at V and 11 bases at J, with 17 bases in the middle. CDR3 bases: TGTGCCAGCATGGGTTTAACGAATGTGCAGTACTTC. This translates into CASMGLTNVQYF. Filled out from reference TRBV7-6 and TRBJ2-5, the complete variable domain reads GAGVSQSPRYKVTKRGQDVALRCDPISGHVSLYWYRQALGQGPEFLTYFNYEAQQDKSGLPNDRFSAERPEGSISTLTIQRTEQRDSAMYRCASMGLTNVQYFGPGTRLLVL.

This clonotype was counted only a few times. J is TRBJ2-6 and V is TRBV6-1, with 7 bases fitting TRBD1. The junction had 14 bases not matched to a gene; V was cut back by 5 bases and J by 1 base. The CDR3 totals 19 residues. CDR1 and CDR2 from the germline V gene are MNHNS and SASEGT. The DNA for the CDR3 is TGTGCCAGCAGTCCACTTCCCGGGACAGACCTTTCTGGGGCCAACGTCCTGACTTTC. This codes for CASSPLPGTDLSGANVLTF.

This clonotype was recorded at least ten times. This chain connects TRBV3-1 to TRBJ2-6, with D unresolved. Trimming stripped 4 bases from V and 2 bases from J, with 6 bases between. There are 14 residues in the CDR3. Germline-derived CDR1 and CDR2 are LGHDT and YNNKEL (reference sequence). CDR3 sequence reads: CASSPPAGANVLTF. The CDR3, as DNA: TGTGCCAGCAGCCCCCCGGCTGGGGCCAACGTCCTGACTTTC.

This clonotype was found a few times. The chain employs TRBV12-5 and TRBJ2-5; D is possibly TRBD2 (6 bases). The CDR3 is 13 amino acids. The ends were cut back, 5 bases at V and 5 bases at J, with 12 bases in the middle. From germline, CDR1 is LGHNT and CDR2 FRNRAP. The CDR3 DNA reads TGTGCTAGTGGTCCGGAGGGCCGGGAGACCCAGTACTTC. This translates into CASGPEGRETQYF.

This clonotype was picked up a small number of times. At one boundary the junction diverges from the germline segment, which might be a read error. The chain employs TRBV7-9 and TRBJ1-5; D call uncertain. The CDR3 loop spans 14 amino acids. In germline, CDR1 is SEHNR, CDR2 FQNEAQ (reference sequence). This chain's CDR3 is CASSLGTSNQPQHF. For the CDR3, the DNA is TGTGCCAGCAGTTTAGGTACCAGCAATCAGCCCCAGCATTTT.

The rearrangement joins TRBV12-3 or TRBV12-4 to TRBJ1-1; tentative D call: TRBD1 (5 bases). The CDR3 length is 13 residues. V shed 5 bases and J shed 2 bases, with 9 bases lying between them. The CDR3 is CASSRGPNTEAFF. CDR3 nucleotide sequence: TGTGCCAGCAGTCGGGGCCCAAACACTGAAGCTTTCTTT.

This clonotype was observed a few times. The chain carries TRBV10-3 and TRBJ2-3; tentative D call: TRBD1 (5 bases). Germline lookup yields CDR1 ENHRY and CDR2 SYGVKD. This CDR3 has 16 residues. Trimming removed 0 bases from V and 0 bases from J, with 10 bases in between. For the CDR3, the DNA is TGTGCCATCAGTGAGTCGAGACAGATAAGCACAGATACGCAGTATTTT. Translating it yields CAISESRQISTDTQYF.

The CDR3 spells CASSQDRSTNQPQHF. CDR3 DNA: TGCGCCAGCAGCCAAGATAGATCCACCAATCAGCCCCAGCATTTT. The V and J genes are TRBV4-3 and TRBJ1-5; D is ambiguous. Trimming shortened V by 0 bases and J by 3 bases, and 9 bases separated the two germline ends. The CDR3 spans 15 residues. Germline CDR1 reads LGHNA; CDR2 reads YSLEER.

The sample holds a few counts of this clonotype. The rearrangement uses TRBV2 and TRBJ2-7; TRBD1 agrees at 7 bases. This CDR3 spans 16 amino acids. Looked up from germline, CDR1 is SNHLY and CDR2 is FYNNEI. The trim removed 9 bases at V and 1 base at J, leaving 15 bases unmatched. CDR3 sequence (DNA): TGTGCCAGTAATGAGGGGACAGTCAGAGGGTCCTACGAGCAGTACTTC. Amino acid sequence: CASNEGTVRGSYEQYF.